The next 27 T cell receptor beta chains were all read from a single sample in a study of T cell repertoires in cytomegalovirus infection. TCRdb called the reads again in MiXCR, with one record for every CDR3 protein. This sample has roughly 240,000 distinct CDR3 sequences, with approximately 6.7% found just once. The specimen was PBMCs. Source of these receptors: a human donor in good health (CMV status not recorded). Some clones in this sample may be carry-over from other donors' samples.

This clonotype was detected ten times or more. This CDR3 reads CATLLGATGELFF. The CDR3 DNA sequence: TGTGCCACCCTACTGGGAGCTACCGGGGAGCTGTTTTTT. The chain combines TRBV28 with TRBJ2-2; perhaps TRBD2 as D (5 bases). The CDR3 contains 13 residues. The V and J ends lost 10 bases and 5 bases respectively, with 14 bases between them. CDR1 MDHEN and CDR2 SYDVKM come from the germline V gene.

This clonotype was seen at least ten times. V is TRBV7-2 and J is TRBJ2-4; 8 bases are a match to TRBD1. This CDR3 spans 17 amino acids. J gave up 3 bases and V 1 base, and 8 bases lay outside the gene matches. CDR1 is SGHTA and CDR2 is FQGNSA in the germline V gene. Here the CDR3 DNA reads TGTGCCAGCAGCTTAGTGGGGGCAGGGGGCGTCAAAAACATTCAGTACTTC. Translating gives CASSLVGAGGVKNIQYF.

The DNA for the CDR3 is TGTGCCAGCAGTTACGCGGCGGGGGCGATCAATGGCTACACCTTC. Encoded protein: CASSYAAGAINGYTF. The V and J genes are TRBV6-2 or TRBV6-3 and TRBJ1-2, with D tentatively TRBD1 (6 bases). Trimming took 2 bases from V and 6 from J, leaving 16 bases between them. CDR1 is MNHEY and CDR2 is SVGEGT in the germline V gene. The CDR3 contains 15 residues.

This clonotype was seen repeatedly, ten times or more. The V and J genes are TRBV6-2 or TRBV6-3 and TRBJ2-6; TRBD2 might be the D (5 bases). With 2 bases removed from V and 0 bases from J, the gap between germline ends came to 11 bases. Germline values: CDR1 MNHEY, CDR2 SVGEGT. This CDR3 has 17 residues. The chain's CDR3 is CASSYTPEGSGANVLTF. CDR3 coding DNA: TGTGCCAGCAGTTACACCCCAGAGGGCTCTGGGGCCAACGTCCTGACTTTC.

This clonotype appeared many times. This chain's CDR3 is CASSYGSAPAQYF. For the CDR3, the DNA is TGTGCCAGCAGTTACGGCTCAGCCCCGGCCCAGTACTTC. The chain recombines TRBV6-2 or TRBV6-3 with TRBJ2-5, with D uncertain. CDR1 and CDR2 (germline): MNHEY, SVGEGT. The germline V and J ends were trimmed by 2 bases and 9 bases, with 13 bases remaining between them. CDR3 length: 13 residues.

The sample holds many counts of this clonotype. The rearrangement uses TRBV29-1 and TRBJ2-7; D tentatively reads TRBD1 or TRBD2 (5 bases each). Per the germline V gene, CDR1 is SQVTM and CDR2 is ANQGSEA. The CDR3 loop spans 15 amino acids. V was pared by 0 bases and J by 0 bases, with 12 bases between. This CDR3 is CSVEDGTASSYEQYF. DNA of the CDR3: TGCAGCGTTGAAGATGGGACGGCAAGCTCCTACGAGCAGTACTTC.

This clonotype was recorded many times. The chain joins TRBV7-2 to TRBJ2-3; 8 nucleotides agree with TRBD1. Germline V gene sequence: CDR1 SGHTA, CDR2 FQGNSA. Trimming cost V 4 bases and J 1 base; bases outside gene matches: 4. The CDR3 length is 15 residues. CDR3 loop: CASSSQTGGTDTQYF. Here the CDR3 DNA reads TGTGCCAGCAGCTCACAGACAGGGGGCACAGATACGCAGTATTTT.

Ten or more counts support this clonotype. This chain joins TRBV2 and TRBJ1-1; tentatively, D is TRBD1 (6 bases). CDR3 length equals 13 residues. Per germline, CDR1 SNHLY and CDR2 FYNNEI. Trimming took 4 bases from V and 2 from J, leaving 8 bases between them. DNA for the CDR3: TGTGCCAGCAGTGGGACAGCAAACACTGAAGCTTTCTTT. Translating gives CASSGTANTEAFF.

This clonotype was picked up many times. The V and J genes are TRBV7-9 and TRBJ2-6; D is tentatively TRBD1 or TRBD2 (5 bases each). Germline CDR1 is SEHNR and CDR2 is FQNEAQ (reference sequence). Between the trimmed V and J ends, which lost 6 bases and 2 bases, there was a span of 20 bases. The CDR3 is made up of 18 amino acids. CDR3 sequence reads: CASRDEEGRGPGANVLTF. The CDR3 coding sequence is TGTGCCAGCAGGGATGAAGAGGGGAGAGGTCCTGGGGCCAACGTCCTGACTTTC.

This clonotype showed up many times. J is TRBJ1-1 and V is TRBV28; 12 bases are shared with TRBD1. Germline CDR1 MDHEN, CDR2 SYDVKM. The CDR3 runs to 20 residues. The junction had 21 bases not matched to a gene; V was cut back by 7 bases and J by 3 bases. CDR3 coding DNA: TGTGCCAGCACCGAACTTGGGGGGACAGGGGGCTTAACGATGGACACTGAAGCTTTCTTT. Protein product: CASTELGGTGGLTMDTEAFF.

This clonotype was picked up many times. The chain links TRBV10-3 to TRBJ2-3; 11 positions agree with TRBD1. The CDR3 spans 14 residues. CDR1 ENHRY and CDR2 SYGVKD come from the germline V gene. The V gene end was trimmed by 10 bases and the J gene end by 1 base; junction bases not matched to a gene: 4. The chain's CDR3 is CATTGQGGTDTQYF. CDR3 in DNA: TGTGCCACTACGGGACAGGGGGGCACAGATACGCAGTATTTT.

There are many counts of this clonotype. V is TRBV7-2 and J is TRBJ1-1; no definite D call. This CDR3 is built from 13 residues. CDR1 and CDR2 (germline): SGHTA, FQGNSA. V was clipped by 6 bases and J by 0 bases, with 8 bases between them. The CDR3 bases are TGTGCCAGCAGAAGCGTCATGAACACTGAAGCTTTCTTT. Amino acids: CASRSVMNTEAFF.

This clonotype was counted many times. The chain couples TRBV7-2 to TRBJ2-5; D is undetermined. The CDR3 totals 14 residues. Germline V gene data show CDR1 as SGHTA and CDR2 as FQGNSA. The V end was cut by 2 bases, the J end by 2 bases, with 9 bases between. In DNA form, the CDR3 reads TGTGCCAGCAGCTTAATCAGGAATCAAGAGACCCAGTACTTC. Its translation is CASSLIRNQETQYF. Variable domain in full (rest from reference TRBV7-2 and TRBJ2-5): GAGVSQSPSNKVTEKGKDVELRCDPISGHTALYWYRQSLGQGLEFLIYFQGNSAPDKSGLPSDRFSAERTGGSVSTLTIQRTQQEDSAVYLCASSLIRNQETQYFGPGTRLLVL.

The DNA of the CDR3 is TGCGCCAGCAGCCAAGAGGTAGCGGGGGGGCGGAATGAGCAGTTCTTC. This translates into CASSQEVAGGRNEQFF. The chain carries TRBV4-1 and TRBJ2-1, with TRBD2 matching 11 bases. V lost 0 bases to trimming and J lost 7 bases; unmatched junction nucleotides: 5. The CDR3 has 16 amino acids. Germline loops: CDR1 MGHRA, CDR2 YSYEKL.

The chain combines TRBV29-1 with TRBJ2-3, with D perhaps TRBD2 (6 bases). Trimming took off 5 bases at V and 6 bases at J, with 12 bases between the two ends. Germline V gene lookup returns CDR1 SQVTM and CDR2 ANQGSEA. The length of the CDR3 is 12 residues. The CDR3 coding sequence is TGCAGCGTTCTACGGGAGCGGGATACGCAGTATTTT. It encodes CSVLRERDTQYF.

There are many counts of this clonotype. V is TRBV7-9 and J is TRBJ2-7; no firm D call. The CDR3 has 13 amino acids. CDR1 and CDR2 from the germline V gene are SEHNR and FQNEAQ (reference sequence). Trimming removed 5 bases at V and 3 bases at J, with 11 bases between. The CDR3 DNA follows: TGTGCCAGCAGCCTGGACGGTCACTACGAGCAGTACTTC. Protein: CASSLDGHYEQYF.

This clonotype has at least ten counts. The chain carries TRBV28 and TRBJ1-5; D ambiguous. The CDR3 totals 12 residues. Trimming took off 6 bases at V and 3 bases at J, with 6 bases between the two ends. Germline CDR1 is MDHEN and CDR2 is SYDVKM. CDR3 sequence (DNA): TGTGCCAGCAGATCGGTCAATCAGCCCCAGCATTTT. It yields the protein CASRSVNQPQHF.

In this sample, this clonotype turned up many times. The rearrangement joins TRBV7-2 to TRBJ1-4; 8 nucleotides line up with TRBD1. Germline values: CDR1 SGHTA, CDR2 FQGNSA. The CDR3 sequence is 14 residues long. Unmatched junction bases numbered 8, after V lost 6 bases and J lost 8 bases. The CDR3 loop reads CASSYARTGEKLFF. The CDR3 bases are TGTGCCAGCAGTTACGCCCGGACAGGGGAAAAACTGTTTTTT.

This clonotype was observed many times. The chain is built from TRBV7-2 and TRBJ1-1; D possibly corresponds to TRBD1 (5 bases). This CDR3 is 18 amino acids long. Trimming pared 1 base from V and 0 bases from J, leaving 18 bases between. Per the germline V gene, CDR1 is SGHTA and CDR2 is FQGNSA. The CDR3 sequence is CASSLVRWVAGMNTEAFF. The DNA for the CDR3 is TGTGCCAGCAGCTTAGTTAGGTGGGTGGCAGGGATGAACACTGAAGCTTTCTTT.

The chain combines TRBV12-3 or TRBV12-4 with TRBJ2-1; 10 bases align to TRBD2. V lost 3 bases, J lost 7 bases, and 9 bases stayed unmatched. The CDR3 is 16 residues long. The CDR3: CASSFFSGGTTNEQFF. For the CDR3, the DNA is TGTGCCAGCAGTTTCTTTAGCGGGGGGACGACGAATGAGCAGTTCTTC.

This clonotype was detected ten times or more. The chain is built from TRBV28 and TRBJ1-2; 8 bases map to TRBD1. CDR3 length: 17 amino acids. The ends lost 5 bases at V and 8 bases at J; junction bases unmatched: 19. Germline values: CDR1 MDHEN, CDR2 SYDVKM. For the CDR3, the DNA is TGTGCCAGCAGTCCCAGCGGTTGGCAGGGGGCGATGGGAGGCTACACCTTC. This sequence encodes CASSPSGWQGAMGGYTF.

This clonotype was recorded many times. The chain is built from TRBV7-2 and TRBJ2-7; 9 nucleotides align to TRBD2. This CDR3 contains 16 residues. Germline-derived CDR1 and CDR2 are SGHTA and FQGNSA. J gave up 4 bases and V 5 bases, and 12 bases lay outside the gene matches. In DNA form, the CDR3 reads TGTGCCAGCAGCCCAACCATGGCGGGGGGGCAGTACGAGCAGTACTTC. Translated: CASSPTMAGGQYEQYF.

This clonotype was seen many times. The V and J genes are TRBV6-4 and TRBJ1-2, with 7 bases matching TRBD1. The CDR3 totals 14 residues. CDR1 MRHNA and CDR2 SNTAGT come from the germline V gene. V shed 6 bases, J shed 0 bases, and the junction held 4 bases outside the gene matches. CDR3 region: CASSPDRSNYGYTF. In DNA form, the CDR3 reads TGTGCCAGCAGCCCGGACAGGTCTAACTATGGCTACACCTTC.

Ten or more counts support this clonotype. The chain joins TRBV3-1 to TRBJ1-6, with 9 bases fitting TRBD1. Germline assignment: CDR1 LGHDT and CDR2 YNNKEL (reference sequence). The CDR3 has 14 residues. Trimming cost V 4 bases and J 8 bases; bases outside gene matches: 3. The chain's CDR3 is CASSPGQGDSPLHF. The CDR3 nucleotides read TGTGCCAGCAGCCCGGGACAGGGTGATTCACCCCTCCACTTT.

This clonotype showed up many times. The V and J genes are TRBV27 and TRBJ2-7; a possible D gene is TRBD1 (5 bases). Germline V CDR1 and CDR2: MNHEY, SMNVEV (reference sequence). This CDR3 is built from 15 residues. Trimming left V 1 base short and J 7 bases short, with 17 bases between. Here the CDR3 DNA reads TGTGCCAGCAGTTTATACGGTCGTGACAGCCGAGAGCAGTACTTC. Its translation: CASSLYGRDSREQYF.

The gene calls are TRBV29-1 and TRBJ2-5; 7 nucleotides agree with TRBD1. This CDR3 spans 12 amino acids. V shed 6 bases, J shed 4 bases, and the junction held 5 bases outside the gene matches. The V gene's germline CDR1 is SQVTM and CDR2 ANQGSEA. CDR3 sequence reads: CSVSQGSETQYF. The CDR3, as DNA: TGCAGCGTGTCACAGGGGTCAGAGACCCAGTACTTC.

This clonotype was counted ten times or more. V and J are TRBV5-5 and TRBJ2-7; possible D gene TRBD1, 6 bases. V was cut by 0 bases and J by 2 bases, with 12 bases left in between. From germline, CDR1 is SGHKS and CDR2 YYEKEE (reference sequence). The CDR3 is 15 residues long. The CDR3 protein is CASSLGSGATYEQYF. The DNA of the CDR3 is TGTGCCAGCAGCTTGGGGTCAGGGGCGACCTACGAGCAGTACTTC.